The 21 T cell receptor beta chains below were found in one sample sequenced in a study of T cells expressing NK-cell markers. TCRdb reanalyzed the 5' RACE reads and collapses them to one entry per CDR3 protein, without DNA. The sample totals some 450,000 distinct CDR3 sequences. Sequencing input: blood T cells: a sorted CD56 or NKG2C T cell subset, CD4+ or CD8+ T cells, or bulk PBMC T cells (not recorded which). Source of these receptors: a woman between 18 and 70 years old in good health.

V usage is TRBV20-1 and J usage is TRBJ1-1; TCRdb gives TRBD1 as the D gene, but with no DNA this cannot be confirmed. Germline V lookup: CDR1 DFQATT, CDR2 SNEGSKA (reference sequence). The CDR3 is made up of 11 amino acids. This CDR3 reads CSARLRQEAFF.

V is TRBV18 and J is TRBJ2-1. Per germline, CDR1 KGHSH and CDR2 LQKENI. This CDR3 has 15 residues. CDR3 sequence: CASSLTGLLANEQFF.

The chain carries TRBV27 and TRBJ2-5. The CDR3 extends over 16 amino acids. Germline CDR1 MNHEY, CDR2 SMNVEV (reference sequence). The CDR3 loop is CASSLFAYQSQETQYF.

This chain joins TRBV11-2 and TRBJ2-1; TCRdb selects TRBD1, and the lack of DNA leaves this call unchecked. This CDR3 is 14 amino acids long. Per the germline V gene, CDR1 is SGHAT and CDR2 is FQNNGV. The CDR3: CASSTRTGVNEQFF.

V usage is TRBV7-8 and J usage is TRBJ2-1; without DNA, the TCRdb call of TRBD2 cannot be checked. This CDR3 has 14 amino acids. In germline, CDR1 is SGHVS, CDR2 FQNEAQ. The CDR3 sequence is CASSAPGLPNEQFF.

This chain joins TRBV12-3 or TRBV12-4 and TRBJ2-7; TCRdb returns TRBD2, unconfirmable since there is no DNA. The CDR3 runs to 13 residues. The CDR3: CASSFGEAYEQYF.

This sequence joins TRBV11-2 and TRBJ2-1; TCRdb's D gene call, TRBD2, goes unchecked for lack of DNA. The CDR3 runs 16 residues. Germline V gives CDR1 SGHAT, CDR2 FQNNGV. Here the CDR3 reads CASSRFGTSGNNEQFF.

This chain connects TRBV29-1 to TRBJ2-1; the D call of TRBD2 rests on TCRdb alone, since no DNA is present to check it. In germline, CDR1 is SQVTM, CDR2 ANQGSEA. There are 19 residues in the CDR3. CDR3 region: CSVEDRGASGGVAYNEQFF.

The chain carries TRBV6-5 and TRBJ2-7. Germline V gives CDR1 MNHEY, CDR2 SVGAGI. CDR3 length: 15 amino acids. Here the CDR3 reads CASSSSRVLSYEQYF.

This chain uses TRBV5-1 with TRBJ2-3. The CDR3 runs 14 residues. Germline V CDR1 and CDR2: SGHRS, YFSETQ. The CDR3 sequence: CASSLEDYADTQYF.

The V and J genes are TRBV19 and TRBJ2-3; TCRdb returns TRBD2, unconfirmable since there is no DNA. Germline V gene sequence: CDR1 LNHDA, CDR2 SQIVND (reference sequence). The CDR3 totals 14 residues. CDR3 protein: CASGTSGSTDTQYF.

CDR3 sequence: CASRTVNTEAFF. The rearrangement links TRBV2 to TRBJ1-1; TCRdb proposes TRBD1, but this gene call is untestable without DNA. The germline gives CDR1 SNHLY, CDR2 FYNNEI. The CDR3 sequence is 12 residues long. Variable domain in full (rest from reference TRBV2 and TRBJ1-1): EPEVTQTPSHQVTQMGQEVILRCVPISNHLYFYWYRQILGQKVEFLVSFYNNEISEKSEIFDDQFSVERPDGSNFTLKIRSTKLEDSAMYFCASRTVNTEAFFGQGTRLTVV.

The chain has TRBV7-2 and TRBJ2-2; TCRdb's D gene call, TRBD2, goes unchecked for lack of DNA. This CDR3 comprises 15 residues. Germline CDR1 reads SGHTA; CDR2 reads FQGNSA. The CDR3 is CASSLDGSGTGELFF.

The chain joins TRBV5-6 to TRBJ1-1; with no DNA, the TCRdb D assignment of TRBD1 cannot be verified. The length of the CDR3 is 14 residues. The germline CDR1 and CDR2 sequences are SGHDT and YYEEEE. The CDR3: CASSSRDRDTEAFF.

This chain uses TRBV27 with TRBJ2-7; TCRdb reports TRBD2, a call that lacks DNA to check it against. The germline CDR1 and CDR2 sequences are MNHEY and SMNVEV (reference sequence). The CDR3 has 17 residues. The CDR3 spells CASSLSAGTSGNYEQYF.

The chain links TRBV12-5 to TRBJ2-1; TCRdb's D call, TRBD1, is unchecked because there is no DNA. CDR3 length: 14 amino acids. Per germline, CDR1 LGHNT and CDR2 FRNRAP. Here the CDR3 reads CASGPGFGSNEQFF.

The rearrangement links TRBV6-1 to TRBJ2-2; TCRdb's D call of TRBD1 is untestable without DNA. Germline loops: CDR1 MNHNS, CDR2 SASEGT. The CDR3 sequence is 14 residues long. The CDR3 spells CASRTTGWTGELFF.

The chain has TRBV27 and TRBJ2-2; TCRdb selects TRBD2, and the lack of DNA leaves this call unchecked. CDR3 size: 15 residues. Germline V gives CDR1 MNHEY, CDR2 SMNVEV (reference sequence). The CDR3 loop reads CASSFGGRADGELFF.

The gene calls are TRBV14 and TRBJ2-1. From germline, CDR1 is SGHDN and CDR2 FVKESK. CDR3 length: 13 amino acids. This CDR3 reads CASSQVGYNEQFF. The full variable domain, completed using reference TRBV14 and TRBJ2-1, is EAGVTQFPSHSVIEKGQTVTLRCDPISGHDNLYWYRRVMGKEIKFLLHFVKESKQDESGMPNNRFLAERTGGTYSTLKVQPAELEDSGVYFCASSQVGYNEQFFGPGTRLTVL.

This rearrangement joins TRBV6-2 or TRBV6-3 to TRBJ2-1; TCRdb indicates TRBD2, and absent DNA this call remains unverified. From germline, CDR1 is MNHEY and CDR2 SVGEGT. This CDR3 comprises 16 residues. The CDR3 loop is CASRSGLAGRYNEQFF.

V is TRBV5-5 and J is TRBJ2-3; TCRdb picks TRBD1, but there is no DNA to check that call. Germline V gene lookup returns CDR1 SGHKS and CDR2 YYEKEE (reference sequence). There are 15 residues in the CDR3. The chain's CDR3 is CASSFGRGQPDTQYF.